This T cell receptor (beta chain) came from a study of cytomegalovirus exposure and HLA in healthy donors. Worth noting for this clone: Its antigen is unidentified.

The V end lost 0 bases, the J end lost 5 bases, and 7 bases lay between the germline ends. The CDR3 totals 14 residues. Germline V CDR1 and CDR2: SGHAT, FQDESV (reference sequence). General study findings and limits: TCR beta V- and J-gene trimming, according to a later analysis, was linked to a missense DCLRE1C variant. In a later analysis, HLA-C alleles had the fewest associated TCRs, DRB1 alleles the most. High specificity and sensitivity for cytomegalovirus status were reported for the classifier.

Use of 60 Vbeta and 13 Jbeta primers characterized the PCR. Clones were sequenced by immunoSEQ multiplex PCR, and TCRdb holds only the in-frame ones, with some missing. The data show some 79,000 clones, 55% to 65% seen once. The TCR comes from a woman aged 40 to 50 in good health and CMV-seropositive. The chain is built from TRBV11-1 and TRBJ2-2; D possibly corresponds to TRBD2 (6 bases). The source material was PBMCs. The CDR3 spells CASSLAGTTGELFF. The DNA of the CDR3 is TGTGCCAGCAGCTTAGCGGGGACTACCGGGGAGCTGTTTTTT.